This T cell receptor (beta chain) was profiled in a study of cytomegalovirus exposure and HLA in healthy donors. Study background: Unique TCRs numbering about 87 million, obtained from HLA-typed donors, made up an early data release.

On this clone itself: Its antigen is unidentified.

The PCR made use of 60 Vbeta and 13 Jbeta primers. TCRdb's table, derived via immunoSEQ multiplex PCR, lists solely in-frame clones and lacks some. This table holds some 200,000 clones, roughly 84% found once. Overall study findings and caveats: A missense variant in DCLRE1C was later tied to TCR beta V- and J-gene trimming. Earlier analysis looked at TCR beta V segments, and most were productive about 87% or about 30% of the time.

Unmatched junction bases numbered 13, after V lost 6 bases and J lost 6 bases. This CDR3 contains 15 residues. From germline, CDR1 is SNHLY and CDR2 FYNNEI. The sequence was obtained from a boy aged 2-15 years in good health and CMV-seronegative. Sequenced: PBMCs. The rearrangement uses TRBV2 and TRBJ2-5; 7 nucleotides line up with TRBD1. CDR3 DNA sequence: TGTGCCAGCAGGGAGACGACAGGGTTCTCTCAGACCCAGTACTTC. Protein: CASRETTGFSQTQYF.